The entry below describes one T cell receptor (beta chain). CDR1 is SEHNR and CDR2 is FQNEAQ in the germline V gene (reference sequence). CDR3 length: 17 amino acids. V trimming: 5 bases; J trimming: 4 bases; junction bases outside the gene matches: 11. The entry originates in a study of control samples from healthy donors and cancer patients. TCRdb keeps only in-frame clones here, not all; method: immunoSEQ multiplex PCR. The table lists 150,000 to 200,000 clones, around 90% of them singletons. This chain joins TRBV7-9 and TRBJ2-3, with 11 bases matching TRBD1. Material for sequencing was blood. The sequence came from a man aged 25 to 45 in good health. The CDR3 coding sequence is TGTGCCAGCAGCCAGCGGTGGACAGGGGGCGCGGCAGATACGCAGTATTTT. This translates into CASSQRWTGGAADTQYF.